The text below deals with one T cell receptor (beta chain). The data originate from a study of blood T cell repertoires in COVID-19. At the level of the study: Italy, Spain and the United States were the sources of the convalescent and acute COVID-19 samples. PBMCs, B-cell-depleted T cells, or T cells were the source of the cDNA or gDNA that made up the material.

Methods used by the authors: Amplifying reference gene primers gave estimates of nucleated cell counts. This table comes from immunoSEQ multiplex PCR, and its TCRdb copy is limited to in-frame clones, with some not included. V and J calls and clone size follow that table, whereas D and trimming were derived from the DNA. The sample carries some 250,000 clones, 88% recorded once. This TCR was recovered from a woman in her 30s with acute or convalescent COVID-19. The material sequenced was peripheral blood.

CDR3 amino acids: CASSRQGANTIYF. CDR3 DNA: TGCGCCAGCAGCCGACAGGGGGCAAACACCATATATTTT. V and J are TRBV5-1 and TRBJ1-3, with 10 bases aligning to TRBD1. This CDR3 region has 13 residues. CDR1 and CDR2 from the germline V gene are SGHRS and YFSETQ. V lost 4 bases, J lost 6 bases, and 1 base stayed unmatched. The full variable domain, in which reference TRBV5-1 and TRBJ1-3 provide the parts outside the CDR3, is KAGVTQTPRYLIKTRGQQVTLSCSPISGHRSVSWYQQTPGQGLQFLFEYFSETQRNKGNFPGRFSGRQFSNSRSEMNVSTLELGDSALYLCASSRQGANTIYFGEGSWLTVV.